These 21 T cell receptor beta chains were sequenced from one sample in a study of post-analysis software for immune sequencing data. Study-wide results and limits: Comparison of patients with controls showed five or six TRBV segments more frequent in patients, TRBV5-6, TRBV5-1 and TRBV20-1 among them.

Every TCR beta cDNA library bore unique molecular identifiers. One entry per CDR3 protein results from TCRdb running MiXCR on the PCR reads. The repertoire holds roughly 570,000 distinct CDR3 sequences, around a third seen once, with 4.5% to 7.5% in the top ten. Their antigens are not known. Sample: blood. The receptor set was obtained from a girl between 2 and 17 years old with multiple sclerosis.

This clonotype was observed a handful of times. This chain connects TRBV7-9 to TRBJ2-2; 11 bases map to TRBD2. The CDR3 runs to 17 residues. The V gene's germline CDR1 is SEHNR and CDR2 FQNEAQ (reference sequence). J gave up 5 bases and V 1 base, and 6 bases lay outside the gene matches. The CDR3 protein is CASSLVLAGGSTGELFF. The DNA for the CDR3 is TGTGCCAGCAGCTTAGTCCTAGCGGGGGGCTCGACCGGGGAGCTGTTTTTT.

This clonotype came up once. This may stem from a read error, because a much larger clone lies one nucleotide away. The V gene is TRBV29-1, the J gene TRBJ2-1; D gene ambiguous. The J call may be faulty, since TRBJ2-7 better matches the DNA end. Germline CDR1 and CDR2: SQVTM and ANQGSEA. CDR3 size: 15 residues. CDR3 DNA sequence: TGCAGCGTTGAAGAAGACCGGGTCAGCTACAATGAGCAGTACTTC. Its protein product is CSVEEDRVSYNEQYF.

Here the CDR3 reads CASSILTGRDIQYF. Here the CDR3 DNA reads TGTGCCAGCAGCATCCTCACAGGGCGGGACATTCAGTACTTC. The J gene is TRBJ2-4, the V gene TRBV11-2; D is possibly TRBD1 (6 bases). Trimming left V 5 bases short and J 8 bases short, with 16 bases between. The CDR3 is made up of 14 amino acids. Per germline, CDR1 SGHAT and CDR2 FQNNGV.

The chain links TRBV5-1 to TRBJ2-1, with TRBD2 matching over 9 bases. Germline trimming cut 0 bases from V and 9 bases from J; bases unmatched to any gene: 10. Germline V gene lookup returns CDR1 SGHRS and CDR2 YFSETQ. The CDR3 covers 16 residues. CDR3 region: CASSLEISGGFGEQFF. CDR3 coding DNA: TGCGCCAGCAGCTTGGAAATTAGCGGGGGATTCGGTGAGCAGTTCTTC.

The chain recombines TRBV5-6 with TRBJ2-5, with TRBD2 identical over 7 bases. Germline V gene lookup returns CDR1 SGHDT and CDR2 YYEEEE. Trimming cost V 1 base and J 9 bases; bases outside gene matches: 12. The CDR3 consists of 15 residues. The chain's CDR3 is CASSLIKPGRLAQYF. In nucleotides, the CDR3 is TGTGCCAGCAGCTTGATCAAGCCCGGGAGGCTGGCCCAGTACTTC.

The rearrangement uses TRBV20-1 and TRBJ2-7, with 11 positions matching TRBD2. From germline, CDR1 is DFQATT and CDR2 SNEGSKA (reference sequence). With 2 bases clipped from V and 9 bases from J, the junction kept 9 bases outside the gene matches. This CDR3 comprises 14 residues. The CDR3 reads CSARPGLAGQVQYF. CDR3 coding DNA: TGCAGTGCTAGACCCGGACTAGCGGGTCAAGTGCAGTACTTC.

The chain couples TRBV18 to TRBJ2-1; D remains ambiguous. CDR1 and CDR2 (germline): KGHSH, LQKENI. The CDR3 contains 14 residues. V lost 0 bases and J 6 bases, leaving 9 bases between the germline ends. The CDR3 nucleotides read TGTGCCAGCTCACCACCCATTAGTCCCAATGAGCAGTTCTTC. Protein product: CASSPPISPNEQFF.

This clonotype was picked up a small number of times. The chain couples TRBV11-2 to TRBJ2-5; D call uncertain. Per the germline V gene, CDR1 is SGHAT and CDR2 is FQNNGV. Trimming left V 5 bases short and J 9 bases short, with 10 bases between. This CDR3 region has 11 residues. Here the CDR3 DNA reads TGTGCCAGCAGCACACGTGGGGCCCAGTACTTC. Encoded protein: CASSTRGAQYF.

The chain is built from TRBV27 and TRBJ1-1; possibly TRBD1 for D (6 bases). V dropped 5 bases and J dropped 4 bases, with 17 bases sitting between them. Germline assignment: CDR1 MNHEY and CDR2 SMNVEV (reference sequence). This CDR3 comprises 15 residues. The CDR3 DNA reads TGTGCCAGCAGTCCCCGGGGAAGGGGGGGCACTGAAGCTTTCTTT. Its protein is CASSPRGRGGTEAFF.

The chain recombines TRBV7-8 with TRBJ2-5; no definite D call. The germline gives CDR1 SGHVS, CDR2 FQNEAQ. V lost 8 bases and J 5 bases, leaving 21 bases between the germline ends. The CDR3 is 15 amino acids. Here the CDR3 DNA reads TGTGCCAGCTCTCCGAGGACCACCTTGGGGGAGACCCAGTACTTC. Protein product: CASSPRTTLGETQYF.

This clonotype was observed a few times. The J gene is TRBJ2-3, the V gene TRBV6-1; 7 bases map to TRBD1. CDR1 and CDR2 (germline): MNHNS, SASEGT. V dropped 5 bases and J dropped 0; count of bases not matched to a gene: 5. The CDR3 has 15 amino acids. DNA of the CDR3: TGTGCCAGCAGTCGGACAGGCCCTAGCACAGATACGCAGTATTTT. Translation: CASSRTGPSTDTQYF.

This clonotype was observed a few times. The chain carries TRBV2 and TRBJ1-2; 9 bases agree with TRBD1. The CDR3 is made up of 14 amino acids. Germline V gene sequence: CDR1 SNHLY, CDR2 FYNNEI. The V and J ends lost 3 bases and 6 bases, in that order; junction bases with no gene match: 5. CDR3 loop: CASSEDRGLNGYTF. CDR3 DNA sequence: TGTGCCAGCAGTGAGGACAGGGGTCTAAATGGCTACACCTTC.

V usage is TRBV2 and J usage is TRBJ2-7; weak D call: TRBD2 (6 bases). This CDR3 spans 16 amino acids. V was cut by 7 bases and J by 2 bases, with 21 bases left in between. Germline assignment: CDR1 SNHLY and CDR2 FYNNEI. CDR3 in amino acids: CASTLSPGTSAYEQYF. CDR3 sequence (DNA): TGTGCCAGCACCCTAAGTCCCGGGACTTCCGCCTACGAGCAGTACTTC.

This chain uses TRBV14 with TRBJ2-1; the D gene is possibly TRBD1 (6 bases). The CDR3 is made up of 11 amino acids. The germline V gene has CDR1 SGHDN and CDR2 FVKESK. The ends were cut back, 5 bases at V and 10 bases at J, with 9 bases in the middle. CDR3 sequence (DNA): TGTGCCAGCAGCTACGGACAGGAGCAGTTCTTC. Amino acids: CASSYGQEQFF.

With regard to this clonotype: Relative to the germline gene, one junction end is altered; a read error may explain this. This chain uses TRBV7-2 with TRBJ2-7, with no clear D. CDR3 length: 14 amino acids. Germline CDR1 SGHTA, CDR2 FQGNSA. CDR3 nucleotides: TGTGCCAACAGCTCGCCGAAAGGCTCCTACGAGCAGTACTTC. Its translation: CANSSPKGSYEQYF.

This chain connects TRBV12-3 or TRBV12-4 to TRBJ2-7; TRBD2 matches at 15 bases. The CDR3 has 14 amino acids. Trimming took 4 bases from V and 7 from J; bases not matched to a gene: 2. Written as DNA, the CDR3 is TGTGCCAGCAGTTCGGGACTAGCGGGGGGAGAGCAGTACTTC. Protein: CASSSGLAGGEQYF.

The chain joins TRBV6-5 to TRBJ2-7; D may be TRBD1 (6 bases). The CDR3 covers 14 residues. Trimming left V 2 bases short and J 5 bases short, with 13 bases between. Germline V gene sequence: CDR1 MNHEY, CDR2 SVGAGI. The chain's CDR3 is CASSYATGPDEQYF. CDR3 coding DNA: TGTGCCAGCAGTTACGCGACAGGTCCCGACGAGCAGTACTTC.

This chain connects TRBV3-1 to TRBJ2-5, with D possibly matching TRBD2 (6 bases). The CDR3 runs 14 residues. With 4 bases removed from V and 4 bases from J, the gap between germline ends came to 13 bases. The germline CDR1 and CDR2 sequences are LGHDT and YNNKEL (reference sequence). The CDR3 loop is CASSRGVGGETQYF. The CDR3 nucleotides are TGTGCCAGCAGCCGGGGGGTGGGCGGAGAGACCCAGTACTTC.

With respect to this clonotype: One end of the junction does not line up with germline, which may come from a read error. The genes are TRBV29-1 and TRBJ2-7; TRBD2 might be the D (6 bases). Germline CDR1 is SQVTM and CDR2 is ANQGSEA. The length of the CDR3 is 12 residues. CDR3 protein: CSGEEAGYEQYF. DNA for the CDR3: TGCAGCGGTGAAGAGGCGGGGTACGAGCAGTACTTC.

This clonotype was seen ten or more times. J is TRBJ2-7 and V is TRBV20-1; no clear D gene. This CDR3 comprises 13 residues. The V and J ends lost 0 bases and 1 base respectively, with 7 bases between them. CDR1 DFQATT and CDR2 SNEGSKA come from the germline V gene (reference sequence). The CDR3 nucleotides are TGCAGTGCTAGAGAGCCCAGTTCCTACGAGCAGTACTTC. This sequence encodes CSAREPSSYEQYF.

This clonotype was counted only a few times. The chain recombines TRBV5-1 with TRBJ2-3; D unresolved. CDR3 size: 13 residues. V was pared by 1 base and J by 4 bases, with 7 bases between. Germline assignment: CDR1 SGHRS and CDR2 YFSETQ. CDR3 protein: CASSLLEADTQYF. DNA for the CDR3: TGCGCCAGCAGCTTGTTAGAAGCAGATACGCAGTATTTT.